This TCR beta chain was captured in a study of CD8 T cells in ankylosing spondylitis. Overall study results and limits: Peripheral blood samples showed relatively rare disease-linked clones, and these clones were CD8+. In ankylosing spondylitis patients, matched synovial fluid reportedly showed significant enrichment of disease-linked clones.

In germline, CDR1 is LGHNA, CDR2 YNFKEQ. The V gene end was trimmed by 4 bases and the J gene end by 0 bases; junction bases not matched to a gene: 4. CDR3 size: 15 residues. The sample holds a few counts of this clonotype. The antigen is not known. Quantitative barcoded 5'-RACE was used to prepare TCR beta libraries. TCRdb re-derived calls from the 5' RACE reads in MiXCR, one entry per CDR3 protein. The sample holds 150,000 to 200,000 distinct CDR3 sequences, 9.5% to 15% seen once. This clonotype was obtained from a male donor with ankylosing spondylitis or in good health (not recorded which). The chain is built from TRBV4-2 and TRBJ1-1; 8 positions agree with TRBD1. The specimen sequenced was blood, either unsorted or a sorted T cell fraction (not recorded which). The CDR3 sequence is CASSPRTGLNTEAFF. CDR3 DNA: TGTGCCAGCAGCCCCCGGACAGGGCTGAACACTGAAGCTTTCTTT.